The entry that follows covers one T cell receptor beta chain sequence. Its antigen is unknown. Base qualities are missing; no much larger clone stands one base away. The time point label for this specimen denotes: baseline before first vaccination. Vaccinee samples came from UK trials COV001 and COV002, including a single-blind randomized controlled phase 2/3 trial of AZD1222 (ChAdOx1 nCoV-19) in healthy adults. For TCRbeta chain sequencing, PBMC samples were collected from trial participants at day 0 and at day 28 after the second dose. These data come from a study of T cell responses to AZD1222 COVID-19 vaccine (dated by TCRdb to 2020 to 2022). Study-wide context: AZD1222 recipients whose second dose came at about 4 weeks and those whose second dose came at about 12 weeks were combined into one group, since spike-specific TCR depth and breadth did not differ between the two schedules. Trial participants were enrolled by age into subgroups of 18-55, 56-69 and 70-plus years, and roughly 150, 30 and 60 TCR-sequenced participants, respectively, were included in these subgroups. A total of about 240 trial participants underwent TCR sequencing, of whom some 210 received two doses of AZD1222 and 26 received two doses of the MenACWY control vaccine. General findings and caveats noted by the study authors: Most participants were white British and females outnumbered males, and the authors suggested that clonal diversity may have been underestimated. Vaccine-associated CD4 TCRs spanned the whole spike protein, with dominant responses in regions 160-218 and 743-854. The 56-69-year group was small, and its depth increase did not reach significance, likely because of low power. Conclusions about previously exposed vaccinees are limited, since just a handful of AZD1222 recipients were seropositive for SARS-CoV-2 at baseline. Because no day 14 peak-response samples were available, the repertoires could be characterized only after the peak T cell response. Reportedly, almost half of the unique spike-specific TCRs recognized epitopes lying outside the regions that are mutated in the B.1.351 and B.1.1.7 variants. After two AZD1222 doses, both the breadth and the depth of spike-specific TCRs were significantly higher than at day 0 and than in MenACWY recipients.

In the germline V gene (reference sequence), CDR1 corresponds to SGHNT and CDR2 to YYREEE. From cysteine to phenylalanine, the CDR3 is 14 amino acids long. Only CDR3 DNA is held: 42 bases, read in frame from base 1. After removal of 4 bases from V and 4 bases from J, the junction retains 5 bases not matched to a gene. The CDR3 regions of human TCRbeta chains were analyzed by immunosequencing. The source study handled its data this way. Repertoire TCRs were matched against a reference library of SARS-CoV-2-specific TCRs generated with the MIRA antigen-specificity platform. Breadth was defined as the fraction of unique TCRs that were SARS-CoV-2-associated. Depth was defined as the fraction of total T cells that were SARS-CoV-2-associated. Using the MIRA data, each spike-specific TCR was mapped to the spike region that the TCR reacts to and placed in a CD4 or CD8 class. Log10-transformed breadth and depth values were compared by one-way ANOVA with Sidak's multiple comparisons tests. Drawn from immuneACCESS, this table holds only the in-frame rearrangements with V and J called that TCRdb kept. Clones are partly lost; checked studies trace under half to an unresolved V gene and leave the rest unexplained. V and J calls and clone size are as listed in that table; D and trimming were resolved from the DNA. The sample yields just under 90,000 clones; 88% were counted once. The ten largest clonotypes hold less than 6% of the sample.

The receptor was derived from an adult in good health. The sequence links TRBV5-4 to TRBJ2-7, with 10 central nucleotides matching TRBD1. The sequencing here drew on peripheral blood, taken on day 0 of AZD1222 vaccination. The CDR3 amino acid sequence is: CASSQDRGLYEQYF. The sequenced DNA is TGTGCCAGCAGCCAAGACAGGGGGCTATACGAGCAGTACTTC.